The 28 T cell receptor beta chains below were found in one sample sequenced in a study of blood T cells in healthy people across ages. The second PCR ran roughly 6 to 12 cycles with a sample-barcoded 5' primer and J-beta primers. TCRdb independently ran MiXCR on the 5' RACE reads; one entry per CDR3 protein. The sample includes nearly 800,000 distinct CDR3 sequences, about 56% of them seen just once. Sequenced sample: blood. Receptor source: a man in his forties in good health.

The rearrangement joins TRBV20-1 to TRBJ2-1, with 8 bases fitting TRBD2. V trimming: 3 bases; J trimming: 5 bases; junction bases outside the gene matches: 9. The CDR3 sequence is 15 residues long. CDR1 and CDR2 from the germline V gene are DFQATT and SNEGSKA (reference sequence). The CDR3 bases are TGCAGTGCTAGCCGAACTAGCGGACTAAACAATGAGCAGTTCTTC. Encoded protein: CSASRTSGLNNEQFF.

This clonotype was detected once. Possible read error: a much larger clone is one base away. The CDR3 sequence is CASSPPTSSYGYTF. The CDR3 bases are TGTGCCAGCAGCCCACCGACGTCTAGCTATGGCTACACCTTC. The chain links TRBV3-1 to TRBJ1-2, with D hard to call. V was cut by 4 bases and J by 4 bases, with 13 bases left in between. The CDR3 contains 14 residues. In germline, CDR1 is LGHDT, CDR2 YNNKEL (reference sequence).

V is TRBV2 and J is TRBJ2-5, with D maybe TRBD2 (7 bases). The CDR3 has 14 amino acids. Trimming shortened V by 6 bases and J by 4 bases, and 15 bases separated the two germline ends. Germline CDR1 is SNHLY and CDR2 is FYNNEI. For the CDR3, the DNA is TGTGCCAGCAGCAAAGGGGGGGAGGTAGAGACCCAGTACTTC. Its translation: CASSKGGEVETQYF.

V is TRBV4-1 and J is TRBJ2-2; 7 positions agree with TRBD2. CDR1 and CDR2 from the germline V gene are MGHRA and YSYEKL. After removal of 1 base from V and 3 bases from J, the junction contained 11 bases not matched to a gene. CDR3 length: 18 residues. The CDR3 DNA follows: TGCGCCAGCAGCCAAGCAACTCGGGACCTAGCGGACACCGGGGAGCTGTTTTTT. It is translated as CASSQATRDLADTGELFF.

V usage is TRBV5-1 and J usage is TRBJ2-7; maybe TRBD2 (5 bases). The CDR3 sequence is 14 residues long. V was clipped by 0 bases and J by 5 bases, with 12 bases between them. Germline V CDR1 and CDR2: SGHRS, YFSETQ. Here the CDR3 reads CASSLGGSGDEQYF. CDR3 bases: TGCGCCAGCAGCTTGGGAGGGAGTGGCGACGAGCAGTACTTC.

The sample holds a few counts of this clonotype. V gene TRBV29-1 combines with J gene TRBJ2-5; 9 positions agree with TRBD1. Losses at the gene ends were 5 bases for V and 4 bases for J; bases not matched to a gene: 11. Germline V lookup: CDR1 SQVTM, CDR2 ANQGSEA. This CDR3 has 15 amino acids. For the CDR3, the DNA is TGCAGCGTTTGCGAGAAGTACAGGGGGCGAGAGACCCAGTACTTC. This encodes CSVCEKYRGRETQYF.

This chain connects TRBV30 to TRBJ1-2; D may be TRBD1 (6 bases). V was shortened by 4 bases and J by 8 bases, with 14 bases between the two germline ends. The germline CDR1 and CDR2 sequences are GTSNPN and SVGIG (reference sequence). The CDR3 runs to 12 residues. The CDR3 spells CAWTLQGRGYTF. In nucleotides, the CDR3 is TGTGCCTGGACCCTCCAGGGGAGAGGCTACACCTTC.

Only a few counts were recorded for this clonotype. The chain joins TRBV5-1 to TRBJ1-4, with 7 positions matching TRBD1. From germline, CDR1 is SGHRS and CDR2 YFSETQ. The CDR3 length is 14 residues. V lost 0 bases to trimming and J lost 8 bases; unmatched junction nucleotides: 4. In DNA, the CDR3 is TGCGCCAGCAGCTTGGAACAGGGGACGGAAAAACTGTTTTTT. Protein product: CASSLEQGTEKLFF.

The chain carries TRBV5-1 and TRBJ2-5; 8 nucleotides align to TRBD2. The length of the CDR3 is 14 residues. Trimming at V came to 0 bases and at J to 13 bases, leaving 11 bases not matched to a gene. Germline V gives CDR1 SGHRS, CDR2 YFSETQ. The CDR3 protein is CASSLEGAGGARYF. CDR3 coding DNA: TGCGCCAGCAGCTTGGAAGGAGCCGGGGGGGCCCGGTACTTC.

This clonotype was observed a handful of times. The chain couples TRBV6-5 to TRBJ2-7; D call uncertain. In germline, CDR1 is MNHEY, CDR2 SVGAGI. The CDR3 runs 14 residues. Deletions cut 0 bases from V and 0 bases from J, with 6 bases between. This CDR3 is CASSYSADSYEQYF. The CDR3 region has the DNA TGTGCCAGCAGTTACTCTGCGGACTCCTACGAGCAGTACTTC.

This clonotype was seen only a few times. The chain uses TRBV5-1 and TRBJ2-4; unclear D gene. Germline CDR1 SGHRS, CDR2 YFSETQ. V dropped 0 bases and J dropped 2 bases, with 6 bases sitting between them. The CDR3 runs 14 residues. CDR3: CASSLGESKNIQYF. The CDR3 nucleotides read TGCGCCAGCAGCTTGGGGGAATCCAAAAACATTCAGTACTTC.

The gene calls are TRBV27 and TRBJ2-7; 10 bases are shared with TRBD1. The length of the CDR3 is 14 residues. V gave up 4 bases and J gave up 5 bases; unmatched junction bases: 5. Germline CDR1 and CDR2: MNHEY and SMNVEV (reference sequence). The CDR3 coding sequence is TGTGCCAGCAGTTCGGGACAGGGGCCCCACGAGCAGTACTTC. Translation: CASSSGQGPHEQYF.

The chain combines TRBV12-3 or TRBV12-4 with TRBJ2-7, with 8 positions matching TRBD2. This CDR3 has 12 residues. V lost 8 bases to trimming and J lost 2 bases; unmatched junction nucleotides: 2. The CDR3 is CASGTSTYEQYF. The CDR3 DNA is TGTGCCAGCGGGACTAGTACCTACGAGCAGTACTTC.

The chain carries TRBV20-1 and TRBJ2-3, with 10 bases identical to TRBD2. The trim removed 3 bases at V and 6 bases at J, leaving 6 bases unmatched. In germline, CDR1 is DFQATT, CDR2 SNEGSKA (reference sequence). The CDR3 is 14 residues long. CDR3 amino acids: CSASILAGADTQYF. DNA for the CDR3: TGCAGTGCTAGTATCCTAGCGGGAGCGGATACGCAGTATTTT.

The V gene is TRBV20-1, the J gene TRBJ2-7; no firm D call. Germline CDR1 and CDR2: DFQATT and SNEGSKA (reference sequence). The CDR3 is made up of 12 amino acids. Trimming removed 3 bases at V and 4 bases at J, with 10 bases between. CDR3 nucleotide sequence: TGCAGTGCTAGGAGACTGAAATACGAGCAGTACTTC. Translated: CSARRLKYEQYF.

This clonotype has just one count. The gene calls are TRBV5-1 and TRBJ2-7, with 10 nucleotides matching TRBD2. V was pared by 4 bases and J by 7 bases, with 17 bases of the junction left unmatched. The CDR3 is 17 amino acids. Germline V lookup: CDR1 SGHRS, CDR2 YFSETQ. The CDR3 protein is CASSVSISGRVSGEQYF. The CDR3 DNA is TGCGCCAGCAGCGTATCTATCAGCGGGAGGGTCTCGGGTGAGCAGTACTTC.

The chain couples TRBV20-1 to TRBJ1-5, with D possibly being TRBD1 (5 bases). Trimming took off 2 bases at V and 0 bases at J, with 11 bases between the two ends. This CDR3 has 15 residues. Per germline, CDR1 DFQATT and CDR2 SNEGSKA (reference sequence). The CDR3 region is CSARSGYDSNQPQHF. CDR3 nucleotide sequence: TGCAGTGCTAGATCAGGGTACGATAGCAATCAGCCCCAGCATTTT.

This rearrangement joins TRBV16 to TRBJ2-1, with D possibly TRBD1 on 6 matching bases. The germline CDR1 and CDR2 sequences are KGHSY and FQNENV. V dropped 1 base and J dropped 8 bases, with 12 bases sitting between them. The CDR3 extends over 14 amino acids. CDR3 protein: CASSQYRDSDEQFF. The CDR3, as DNA: TGTGCCAGCAGCCAATACAGGGATAGCGATGAGCAGTTCTTC.

The chain employs TRBV4-1 and TRBJ1-1; 7 positions agree with TRBD1. The CDR3 is made up of 16 amino acids. With V trimmed by 0 bases and J by 4 bases, 8 bases remained unmatched. Per germline, CDR1 MGHRA and CDR2 YSYEKL. CDR3 bases: TGCGCCAGCAGCCAAGATGTGAACAGGGGCGGCACTGAAGCTTTCTTT. Its translation is CASSQDVNRGGTEAFF.

This clonotype has more than one count but fewer than ten. The V call is TRBV28, the J call TRBJ1-6, with D unclear. Trimming took off 2 bases at V and 10 bases at J, with 12 bases between the two ends. Germline CDR1 reads MDHEN; CDR2 reads SYDVKM. CDR3 size: 14 residues. CDR3 amino acids: CASSLQARPSPLHF. As DNA, the CDR3 is TGTGCCAGCAGTTTACAGGCCCGCCCGTCACCCCTCCACTTT.

CDR3 bases: TGTGCCAGCAGCTCCCGCTATGAGGGACCTAGCACAGATACGCAGTATTTT. It yields the protein CASSSRYEGPSTDTQYF. The chain carries TRBV11-3 and TRBJ2-3; D is possibly TRBD1 or TRBD2 (5 bases each). The CDR3 is 17 amino acids. The germline V gene encodes CDR1 SGHNT and CDR2 YENEEA. Deletions cut 4 bases from V and 0 bases from J, with 17 bases between.

The CDR3 is CASSQGSSEQFF. In DNA form, the CDR3 reads TGTGCCAGCAGCCAGGGCAGTAGTGAGCAGTTCTTC. The rearrangement links TRBV5-5 to TRBJ2-1; tentatively, D is TRBD1 (5 bases). This CDR3 region has 12 residues. CDR1 SGHKS and CDR2 YYEKEE come from the germline V gene (reference sequence). V lost 4 bases and J 9 bases, leaving 11 bases between the germline ends. The entire variable domain, with the rest obtained from reference TRBV5-5 and TRBJ2-1, is as follows: DAGVTQSPTHLIKTRGQQVTLRCSPISGHKSVSWYQQVLGQGPQFIFQYYEKEERGRGNFPDRFSARQFPNYSSELNVNALLLGDSALYLCASSQGSSEQFFGPGTRLTVL.

This chain links TRBV24-1 with TRBJ2-3, with D uncertain. This CDR3 contains 18 residues. Trimming took off 4 bases at V and 4 bases at J, with 23 bases between the two ends. The V gene's germline CDR1 is KGHDR and CDR2 SFDVKD. The CDR3 DNA reads TGTGCCACCAGTGACTCCCCCCCGTGGCCAAACAATGCAGATACGCAGTATTTT. Translated: CATSDSPPWPNNADTQYF.

The chain uses TRBV11-2 and TRBJ2-5; possible D gene TRBD1, 5 bases. CDR3 size: 17 residues. V dropped 3 bases and J dropped 3 bases, with 20 bases sitting between them. The germline V gene has CDR1 SGHAT and CDR2 FQNNGV. The CDR3 loop is CASSFLGTGPDEETQYF. DNA for the CDR3: TGTGCCAGCAGCTTTCTCGGTACAGGTCCGGATGAAGAGACCCAGTACTTC.

This clonotype was seen a handful of times. This chain links TRBV20-1 with TRBJ2-7, with 9 bases matching TRBD2. The trim removed 5 bases at V and 0 bases at J, leaving 5 bases unmatched. Germline CDR1 is DFQATT and CDR2 is SNEGSKA (reference sequence). This CDR3 spans 14 amino acids. CDR3 residues: CSARTSGHSYEQYF. For the CDR3, the DNA is TGCAGTGCTCGTACTAGCGGGCACTCCTACGAGCAGTACTTC.

The V gene is TRBV6-1, the J gene TRBJ2-3; D gene uncertain. The germline V gene has CDR1 MNHNS and CDR2 SASEGT. The V end lost 0 bases, the J end lost 2 bases, and 12 bases lay between the germline ends. The CDR3 length is 16 residues. CDR3 protein: CASSEALMATTDTQYF. CDR3 nucleotide sequence: TGTGCCAGCAGTGAAGCACTAATGGCGACCACAGATACGCAGTATTTT.

CDR3 nucleotide sequence: TGTGCCAGCAGCTTAGCGCTCAACCCCCTCTCCTACGAGCAGTACTTC. It codes for CASSLALNPLSYEQYF. The V gene is TRBV7-9, the J gene TRBJ2-7, with D uncertain. The V end was cut by 0 bases, the J end by 0 bases, with 12 bases between. CDR3 length: 16 residues. Germline V CDR1 and CDR2: SEHNR, FQNEAQ (reference sequence).

The chain has TRBV28 and TRBJ1-4; D remains ambiguous. Germline V gene sequence: CDR1 MDHEN, CDR2 SYDVKM. CDR3 length equals 16 residues. V was clipped by 6 bases and J by 0 bases, with 14 bases between them. The DNA of the CDR3 is TGTGCCAGCAGCCCTCGATTGGGCACAACTAATGAAAAACTGTTTTTT. Translating gives CASSPRLGTTNEKLFF.